This passage covers 29 T cell receptor beta chains from one sample sequenced in a study of blood T cells in healthy people across ages. Together with a sample-barcoded 5' primer, a J-beta primer mix was included in a second PCR lasting about 7 to 11 cycles. TCRdb reanalysed the 5' RACE reads using MiXCR and keeps one entry per CDR3 protein. The sample holds 1.5 million to 2 million distinct CDR3 sequences, over 25% seen once. Sequenced: blood. The origin of the receptors is a woman in her 30s in good health.

This chain uses TRBV11-2 with TRBJ2-4; 7 bases fit TRBD1. Germline CDR1 SGHAT, CDR2 FQNNGV. J was trimmed by 3 bases and V by 1 base; bases with no gene match: 21. The CDR3 runs 21 residues. Here the CDR3 DNA reads TGTGCCAGCAGCTTAGGTGGGACAGCTTTAGCCTTCCGTTCCGACAAAAACATTCAGTACTTC. This codes for CASSLGGTALAFRSDKNIQYF.

This clonotype showed up just a few times. The V gene is TRBV24-1, the J gene TRBJ2-3; D gene unclear. V lost 3 bases, J lost 0 bases, and 9 bases lay in between. Germline assignment: CDR1 KGHDR and CDR2 SFDVKD. This CDR3 is 15 amino acids long. The CDR3 sequence: CATSDPVISTDTQYF. In DNA form, the CDR3 reads TGTGCCACCAGTGATCCAGTGATTAGCACAGATACGCAGTATTTT.

This clonotype occurred a few times. The chain links TRBV10-2 to TRBJ2-3; the match to TRBD2 covers 13 bases. Looked up from germline, CDR1 is WSHSY and CDR2 is SAAADI. Trimming removed 8 bases from V and 2 bases from J; junction bases left unmatched: 7. There are 16 residues in the CDR3. The DNA of the CDR3 is TGCGCCAGCCATGCGGGACTAGCGGGATTCACAGATACGCAGTATTTT. Translating gives CASHAGLAGFTDTQYF.

This clonotype was seen ten or more times. The V call is TRBV20-1, the J call TRBJ2-5; 7 nucleotides match TRBD2. The CDR3 sequence is 15 residues long. CDR1 and CDR2 (germline): DFQATT, SNEGSKA (reference sequence). The V segment lost 6 bases and the J segment 1 base; nucleotides outside the gene matches: 11. Here the CDR3 reads CSAPGGGASQETQYF. The DNA of the CDR3 is TGCAGTGCCCCGGGGGGTGGGGCCTCCCAAGAGACCCAGTACTTC.

Details on this clonotype: This may be a read error: a much more frequent sequence differs by one nucleotide. V is TRBV7-6 and J is TRBJ2-3; D not certain. Trimming shortened V by 0 bases and J by 7 bases, and 11 bases separated the two germline ends. The CDR3 extends over 14 amino acids. Germline CDR1 and CDR2: SGHVS and FNYEAQ. This CDR3 reads CASSLAVFGNTQYF. DNA for the CDR3: TGTGCCAGCAGCTTAGCTGTTTTCGGAAATACGCAGTATTTT.

This clonotype came up a few times. This chain links TRBV18 with TRBJ2-5; the D gene could be TRBD1 or TRBD2 (5 bases each). V lost 6 bases, J lost 5 bases, and 19 bases lay in between. This CDR3 contains 15 residues. CDR1 is KGHSH and CDR2 is LQKENI in the germline V gene. The CDR3 sequence is CASSPAQLGAETQYF. CDR3 DNA sequence: TGTGCCAGCTCTCCTGCTCAACTAGGGGCGGAGACCCAGTACTTC.

This clonotype turned up a few times. One end of the junction varies from germline; a read error may be responsible. J is TRBJ2-1 and V is TRBV7-2, with 10 bases lining up with TRBD2. The germline gives CDR1 SGHTA, CDR2 FQGNSA. The CDR3 contains 16 residues. CDR3 loop: CASSLEGSGRRNGQFF. The CDR3 DNA follows: TGTGCCAGCAGCTTAGAGGGTAGCGGGAGGAGGAATGGGCAGTTCTTC.

This clonotype has a handful of counts. The rearrangement uses TRBV3-1 and TRBJ2-1, with TRBD2 matching 11 bases. The CDR3 runs 16 residues. Germline assignment: CDR1 LGHDT and CDR2 YNNKEL (reference sequence). V shed 0 bases and J 4 bases; nucleotides not matched to a gene: 2. CDR3 region: CASSQEIAGGYNEQFF. The DNA for the CDR3 is TGTGCCAGCAGCCAAGAGATAGCGGGGGGGTACAATGAGCAGTTCTTC.

The chain joins TRBV7-2 to TRBJ2-7, with TRBD2 matching 8 bases. V gave up 3 bases and J gave up 2 bases; unmatched junction bases: 9. CDR1 is SGHTA and CDR2 is FQGNSA in the germline V gene. The CDR3 extends over 16 amino acids. The CDR3 sequence: CASSFHLTGGAYEQYF. CDR3 DNA: TGTGCCAGCAGCTTCCATTTGACGGGAGGGGCCTACGAGCAGTACTTC. Filled out from reference TRBV7-2 and TRBJ2-7, the complete variable domain reads GAGVSQSPSNKVTEKGKDVELRCDPISGHTALYWYRQSLGQGLEFLIYFQGNSAPDKSGLPSDRFSAERTGGSVSTLTIQRTQQEDSAVYLCASSFHLTGGAYEQYFGPGTRLTVT.

This clonotype was seen a few times. The V call is TRBV2, the J call TRBJ2-3; 12 bases match TRBD2. The CDR3 has 16 amino acids. Trimming took 4 bases from V and 4 from J; bases not matched to a gene: 6. Germline assignment: CDR1 SNHLY and CDR2 FYNNEI. DNA of the CDR3: TGTGCCAGCAGTGGATCTAGCGGGGGGGGCGCAGATACGCAGTATTTT. Translation: CASSGSSGGGADTQYF.

J is TRBJ2-1 and V is TRBV4-3; D gene uncertain. Trimming left V 0 bases short and J 3 bases short, with 9 bases between. Germline CDR1 and CDR2: LGHNA and YSLEER. CDR3 length: 15 residues. Here the CDR3 reads CASSQEGGFYNEQFF. In DNA form, the CDR3 reads TGCGCCAGCAGCCAAGAAGGCGGCTTCTACAATGAGCAGTTCTTC.

For this clonotype: This clone may be a read error of a much larger clone one base away. CDR3 in amino acids: CSVDAGGGQYF. CDR3 DNA: TGCAGCGTTGATGCCGGAGGGGGGCAGTACTTC. The genes are TRBV29-1 and TRBJ2-7, with D perhaps TRBD1 or TRBD2 (6 bases each). Trimming left V 3 bases short and J 9 bases short, with 12 bases between. This CDR3 region has 11 residues. Germline assignment: CDR1 SQVTM and CDR2 ANQGSEA.

The sample holds many counts of this clonotype. The chain uses TRBV29-1 and TRBJ2-4, with D perhaps matching TRBD1 (6 bases). With 5 bases removed from V and 4 bases from J, the gap between germline ends came to 6 bases. This CDR3 is 11 amino acids long. Germline V gene lookup returns CDR1 SQVTM and CDR2 ANQGSEA. The CDR3 here is CSVTGKNIQYF. DNA of the CDR3: TGCAGCGTTACAGGGAAAAACATTCAGTACTTC.

The genes are TRBV2 and TRBJ2-7; 12 bases map to TRBD1. The CDR3 extends over 16 amino acids. Germline V gene data show CDR1 as SNHLY and CDR2 as FYNNEI. V gave up 3 bases and J gave up 7 bases; unmatched junction bases: 10. CDR3 region: CASSDWGQGAYKEQYF. For the CDR3, the DNA is TGTGCCAGCAGTGATTGGGGACAGGGGGCTTATAAGGAGCAGTACTTC.

This chain links TRBV12-3 or TRBV12-4 with TRBJ1-1, with D perhaps matching TRBD1 (5 bases). The CDR3 runs 15 residues. V was clipped by 5 bases and J by 5 bases, with 18 bases between them. CDR3 in DNA: TGTGCCAGCAGTGCTTATGCTGGGGGGAGGACTGAAGCTTTCTTT. This codes for CASSAYAGGRTEAFF.

This chain joins TRBV5-1 and TRBJ1-4, with a possible D match to TRBD1 (6 bases). V lost 1 base to trimming and J lost 7 bases, with 11 bases between them. This CDR3 region has 14 residues. Germline V gives CDR1 SGHRS, CDR2 YFSETQ. The CDR3 DNA reads TGCGCCAGCAGCTTGCAGGGGAGTGGTGAAAAACTGTTTTTT. It specifies CASSLQGSGEKLFF.

The CDR3 sequence: CASSPGQSPGNEQYF. CDR3 DNA sequence: TGTGCCAGCAGCCCAGGTCAAAGCCCGGGGAACGAGCAGTACTTC. This chain uses TRBV7-8 with TRBJ2-7; maybe TRBD2 (5 bases). The CDR3 totals 15 residues. V shed 5 bases and J shed 5 bases, with 19 bases lying between them. Germline lookup yields CDR1 SGHVS and CDR2 FQNEAQ.

The genes are TRBV9 and TRBJ1-2; D unclear. The CDR3 is 14 residues long. From germline, CDR1 is SGDLS and CDR2 YYNGEE. Trimming stripped 4 bases from V and 4 bases from J, with 14 bases between. The CDR3 bases are TGTGCCAGCAGCCCTAATAGAGGAGCCTATGGCTACACCTTC. This sequence encodes CASSPNRGAYGYTF.

This sequence joins TRBV2 and TRBJ2-7, with TRBD2 identical over 11 bases. There are 16 residues in the CDR3. The J segment lost 7 bases and the V segment lost 1 base, leaving 9 bases of the junction unmatched. Germline V gives CDR1 SNHLY, CDR2 FYNNEI. Here the CDR3 DNA reads TGTGCCAGCAGTGAAGGGTCGGGGACTAGCGGTCGTGAGCAGTACTTC. Translating gives CASSEGSGTSGREQYF.

A note on this clonotype: This could be a read error, since a much larger clone is one nucleotide away. The chain is built from TRBV20-1 and TRBJ2-7; 13 bases fit TRBD2. The V segment lost 1 base and the J segment 10 bases; nucleotides outside the gene matches: 19. The CDR3 contains 18 residues. Per germline, CDR1 DFQATT and CDR2 SNEGSKA (reference sequence). CDR3 region: CSARVPQTSGGPKESQYF. Written as DNA, the CDR3 is TGCAGTGCTAGAGTACCCCAGACTAGCGGGGGGCCAAAAGAGTCCCAGTACTTC.

As concerns this clonotype: The junction and the germline gene differ at one end; a read error may be behind it. The rearrangement uses TRBV5-4 and TRBJ2-7; D is unresolved. Germline loops: CDR1 SGHNT, CDR2 YYREEE (reference sequence). There are 12 residues in the CDR3. CDR3 in amino acids: CASSLGSYEQDF. The DNA for the CDR3 is TGTGCCAGCAGCCTAGGGTCCTACGAGCAGGACTTC.

The V and J genes are TRBV5-1 and TRBJ2-5, with D possibly being TRBD2 (7 bases). The ends were cut back, 4 bases at V and 11 bases at J, with 33 bases in the middle. The germline gives CDR1 SGHRS, CDR2 YFSETQ. This CDR3 is built from 18 residues. The CDR3 region has the DNA TGCGCCAGCAGCGGGGAGGGCCCCAGGGGCGAAGCTTTTAGGGAGCAGTACTTC. This gives the protein CASSGEGPRGEAFREQYF.

This chain connects TRBV18 to TRBJ1-4; no clear D. Germline CDR1 and CDR2: KGHSH and LQKENI. The CDR3 has 12 amino acids. V dropped 3 bases and J dropped 8 bases, with 7 bases sitting between them. The CDR3 nucleotides read TGTGCCAGCTCACCCACAGACGAAAAACTGTTTTTT. This encodes CASSPTDEKLFF. Using reference TRBV18 and TRBJ1-4 for the parts outside the CDR3, the full variable domain is NAGVMQNPRHLVRRRGQEARLRCSPMKGHSHVYWYRQLPEEGLKFMVYLQKENIIDESGMPKERFSAEFPKEGPSILRIQQVVRGDSAAYFCASSPTDEKLFFGSGTQLSVL.

The chain carries TRBV24-1 and TRBJ2-5; D call uncertain. The V gene lost 5 bases and the J gene lost 1 base, with 7 bases spanning the gap. This CDR3 comprises 13 residues. In germline, CDR1 is KGHDR, CDR2 SFDVKD. DNA of the CDR3: TGTGCCACCAGTGGAGACACCCAAGAGACCCAGTACTTC. Residues: CATSGDTQETQYF.

There are many counts of this clonotype. V gene TRBV10-3 combines with J gene TRBJ2-7, with a possible D match to TRBD1 (6 bases). The CDR3 is 16 amino acids. V shed 3 bases and J shed 4 bases, with 19 bases lying between them. The germline V gene has CDR1 ENHRY and CDR2 SYGVKD. CDR3 region: CAISDPLDSGPYEQYF. The CDR3, as DNA: TGTGCCATCAGTGACCCTCTGGACAGTGGGCCATACGAGCAGTACTTC.

This clonotype came up a few times. The chain recombines TRBV20-1 with TRBJ2-5; unclear D gene. The CDR3 loop spans 14 amino acids. V gave up 0 bases and J gave up 2 bases, with 10 bases separating them. Germline-derived CDR1 and CDR2 are DFQATT and SNEGSKA (reference sequence). CDR3 loop: CSAREHSLQETQYF. CDR3 nucleotides: TGCAGTGCTAGAGAGCACTCGCTGCAAGAGACCCAGTACTTC.

The sample holds a few counts of this clonotype. The chain combines TRBV13 with TRBJ1-4; 7 positions match TRBD1. CDR1 and CDR2 from the germline V gene are PRHDT and FYEKMQ (reference sequence). Germline trimming cut 5 bases from V and 8 bases from J; bases unmatched to any gene: 11. This CDR3 has 15 amino acids. As DNA, the CDR3 is TGTGCCAGCAGCGTGACACAGGGGCGCGGGGAAAAACTGTTTTTT. Its translation is CASSVTQGRGEKLFF.

In its sample, this clonotype was seen a few times. The chain links TRBV5-1 to TRBJ1-2; D is uncertain. Per germline, CDR1 SGHRS and CDR2 YFSETQ. This CDR3 contains 14 residues. Trimming pared 1 base from V and 4 bases from J, leaving 11 bases between. CDR3 protein: CASSLNRESYGYTF. In DNA form, the CDR3 reads TGCGCCAGCAGCTTGAATAGGGAGTCCTATGGCTACACCTTC.

The genes are TRBV6-2 or TRBV6-3 and TRBJ1-4, with D unclear. Germline loops: CDR1 MNHEY, CDR2 SVGEGT. The CDR3 is made up of 15 amino acids. V lost 4 bases and J lost 10, with 19 bases in between. The CDR3 region has the DNA TGTGCCAGCAGTTCGGACGGACGCGTACGGGGAAAACTGTTTTTT. Translation gives CASSSDGRVRGKLFF.